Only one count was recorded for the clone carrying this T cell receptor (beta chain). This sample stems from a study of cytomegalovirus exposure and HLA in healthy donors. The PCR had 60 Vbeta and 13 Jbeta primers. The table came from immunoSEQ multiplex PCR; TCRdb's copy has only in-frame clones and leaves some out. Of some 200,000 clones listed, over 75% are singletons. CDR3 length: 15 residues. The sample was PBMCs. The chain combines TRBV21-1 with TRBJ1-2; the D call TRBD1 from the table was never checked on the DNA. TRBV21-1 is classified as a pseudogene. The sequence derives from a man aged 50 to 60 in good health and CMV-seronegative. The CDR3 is CASSKGQGNMLGYTF. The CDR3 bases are TGTGCCAGCAGCAAAGGACAGGGGAATATGTTAGGCTACACCTTC.